This T cell receptor (beta chain) was documented in a study of blood T cell repertoires in COVID-19. Study information: The United States, Italy and Spain supplied acute and convalescent COVID-19 samples. The cDNA or gDNA used as material had been derived from T cells, B-cell-depleted T cells, or PBMCs.

Germline V gene sequence: CDR1 SGHRS, CDR2 YFSETQ. CDR3 length: 15 amino acids. With 0 bases removed from V and 2 bases from J, the gap between germline ends came to 10 bases. Per the original data handling: Reference gene primer amplification gave estimated nucleated cell counts. TCRdb's table, derived via immunoSEQ multiplex PCR, lists solely in-frame clones and lacks some. V, J and clone size reflect that table, while D and trimming were determined from the DNA. The sample has roughly 79,000 clones, about 83% seen once. The clonotype was recovered from a woman older than 75 with active or convalescent COVID-19. The chain carries TRBV5-1 and TRBJ2-3, with a weak D call TRBD2 (6 bases). The material sequenced was peripheral blood. CDR3 loop: CASSLVRTNTDTQYF. The DNA of the CDR3 is TGCGCCAGCAGCTTGGTCAGGACTAACACAGATACGCAGTATTTT. Drawing the rest from reference TRBV5-1 and TRBJ2-3, the complete variable domain is KAGVTQTPRYLIKTRGQQVTLSCSPISGHRSVSWYQQTPGQGLQFLFEYFSETQRNKGNFPGRFSGRQFSNSRSEMNVSTLELGDSALYLCASSLVRTNTDTQYFGPGTRLTVL.